This entry lists 5 T cell receptor beta chains sequenced from one sample in a study of CD8+ T cells in alopecia areata. The sample's treatment: oral pan-JAK inhibitor, 5-10 mg twice daily. TCR sequencing used cDNA made by reverse transcription of extracted RNA. The table came from immunoSEQ multiplex PCR; TCRdb's copy has only in-frame clones and leaves some out. The sample gives about 100,000 clones, 60% of which show up once; about 17% is in the top ten. The source was CD8+ T cells sorted from blood, collected at approximately week 60, from a patient treated with tofacitinib. The receptors originated from a human donor with alopecia areata.

This clone was found once. The chain joins TRBV7-6 to TRBJ2-3; D possibly corresponds to TRBD2 (6 bases). The germline gives CDR1 SGHVS, CDR2 FNYEAQ. This CDR3 spans 16 amino acids. Trimming took 1 base from V and 3 from J, leaving 14 bases between them. DNA of the CDR3: TGTGCCAGCAGCTTAGAAGCTAGCGCTGTGACAGATACGCAGTATTTT. Translated: CASSLEASAVTDTQYF. Full variable domain (rest looked up from reference TRBV7-6 and TRBJ2-3): GAGVSQSPRYKVTKRGQDVALRCDPISGHVSLYWYRQALGQGPEFLTYFNYEAQQDKSGLPNDRFSAERPEGSISTLTIQRTEQRDSAMYRCASSLEASAVTDTQYFGPGTRLTVL.

This CDR3 reads CASSAVPQRGETQYF. CDR3 in DNA: TGTGCCAGCAGCGCCGTACCTCAGCGGGGAGAGACCCAGTACTTC. The V and J genes are TRBV9 and TRBJ2-5, with TRBD2 matching 7 bases. V trimming: 3 bases; J trimming: 4 bases; junction bases outside the gene matches: 9. CDR3 size: 15 residues. Germline CDR1 and CDR2: SGDLS and YYNGEE. Combining the CDR3 with reference TRBV9 and TRBJ2-5 gives the whole variable domain DSGVTQTPKHLITATGQRVTLRCSPRSGDLSVYWYQQSLDQGLQFLIQYYNGEERAKGNILERFSAQQFPDLHSELNLSSLELGDSALYFCASSAVPQRGETQYFGPGTRLLVL.

The V call is TRBV18, the J call TRBJ2-6, with 7 bases lining up with TRBD2. This CDR3 spans 11 amino acids. After removal of 11 bases from V and 9 bases from J, the junction contained 4 bases not matched to a gene. CDR1 is KGHSH and CDR2 is LQKENI in the germline V gene. The CDR3 DNA follows: TGTGCCCTATCGGGAGGCAACGTCCTGACTTTC. Protein product: CALSGGNVLTF.

The chain combines TRBV2 with TRBJ1-4; D is unclear. The CDR3 sequence is 15 residues long. The germline V gene encodes CDR1 SNHLY and CDR2 FYNNEI. V lost 6 bases and J lost 0, with 11 bases in between. The CDR3 bases are TGTGCCAGCAGCGCTAGGCCCGCAACTAATGAAAAACTGTTTTTT. Translation: CASSARPATNEKLFF.

The chain recombines TRBV29-1 with TRBJ2-3, with D unclear. The CDR3 spans 10 residues. Deletions cut 6 bases from V and 6 bases from J, with 7 bases between. CDR1 is SQVTM, CDR2 ANQGSEA, per germline. CDR3 loop: CSVFGDTQYF. CDR3 nucleotides: TGCAGCGTATTCGGGGATACGCAGTATTTT.